This T cell receptor beta chain appears in the sequencing data of a study of CD8 T cells in Susac syndrome. CDR3 length: 13 amino acids. Germline lookup yields CDR1 MGHRA and CDR2 YSYEKL. V lost 1 base, J lost 6 bases, and 7 bases lay in between. In blood CD8+ and CD4+ T cells, TCR beta underwent sequencing. In the multiple sclerosis control group, patients were treatment-naive and had stable or active relapsing-remitting disease. Negative isolation yielded CD8+ and CD4+ T cells; FACS enriched TEMRA cells. Random hexamers served to reverse transcribe roughly 0.45 to 1 ug RNA. It was immunoSEQ multiplex PCR that amplified TCR beta CDR3 across 54 Vbeta and 13 Jbeta. One entry per CDR3 protein results from TCRdb running MiXCR on the immunoSEQ multiplex PCR reads. The data show a few hundred thousand distinct CDR3 sequences, 75% to 90% seen once.

The source is a human donor with multiple sclerosis. The sequencing input was CD8+ T cells from PBMCs. The chain carries TRBV4-1 and TRBJ1-5; unclear D gene. The DNA for the CDR3 is TGCGCCAGCAGCCAAGTGGTCGTTCAGCCCCAGCATTTT. It translates to CASSQVVVQPQHF.